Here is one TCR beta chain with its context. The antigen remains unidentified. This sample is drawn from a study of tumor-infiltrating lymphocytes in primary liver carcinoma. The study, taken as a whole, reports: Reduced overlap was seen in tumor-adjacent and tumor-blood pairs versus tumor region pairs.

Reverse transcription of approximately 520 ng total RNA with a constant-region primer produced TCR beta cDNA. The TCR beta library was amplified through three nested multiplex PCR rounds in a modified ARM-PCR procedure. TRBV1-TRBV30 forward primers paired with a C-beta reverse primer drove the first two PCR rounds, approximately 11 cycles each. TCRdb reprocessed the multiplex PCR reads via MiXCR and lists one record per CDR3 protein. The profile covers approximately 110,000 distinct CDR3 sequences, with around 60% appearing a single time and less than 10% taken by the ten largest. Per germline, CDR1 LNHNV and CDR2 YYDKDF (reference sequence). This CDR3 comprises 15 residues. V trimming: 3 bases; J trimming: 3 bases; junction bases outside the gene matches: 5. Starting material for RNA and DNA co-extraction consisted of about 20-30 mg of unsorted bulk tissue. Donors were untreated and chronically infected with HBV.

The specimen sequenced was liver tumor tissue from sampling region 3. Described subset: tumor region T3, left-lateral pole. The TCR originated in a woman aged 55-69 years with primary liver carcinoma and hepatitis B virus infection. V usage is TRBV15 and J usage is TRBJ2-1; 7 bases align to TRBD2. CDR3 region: CATSRPLANYNEQFF. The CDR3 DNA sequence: TGTGCCACCAGCAGGCCACTAGCGAACTACAATGAGCAGTTCTTC.